Detailed here is one T cell receptor beta chain. Its antigen is unknown. The CDR3 extends over 14 amino acids. The germline CDR1 and CDR2 sequences are MDHEN and SYDVKM. Losses at the gene ends were 5 bases for V and 5 bases for J; bases not matched to a gene: 9. The primer mix had 60 Vbeta and 13 Jbeta primers. Sequenced by immunoSEQ multiplex PCR; TCRdb stores in-frame clones only, minus some. The sample lists some 110,000 clones, about 75% occurring once. The data stem from a study of cytomegalovirus exposure and HLA in healthy donors. Study-wide background: Falling in the Caucasian-associated ancestry cluster were less than 85% of 398 genotyped donors. Regarding the study as a whole: Follow-up analysis found HLA locus-dependent TCR association rates, highest for DRB1 and lowest for HLA-C. What TCR beta sequences reportedly achieved was accurate prediction of HLA-A and HLA-B alleles in most subjects.

The receptor was isolated from a male donor in good health and CMV-seropositive. Sequences were obtained from PBMCs. The chain combines TRBV28 with TRBJ2-7; 7 nucleotides agree with TRBD1. The CDR3 loop is CASSPRTGLDEQYF. CDR3 nucleotide sequence: TGTGCCAGCAGTCCCCGGACAGGTTTAGACGAGCAGTACTTC.